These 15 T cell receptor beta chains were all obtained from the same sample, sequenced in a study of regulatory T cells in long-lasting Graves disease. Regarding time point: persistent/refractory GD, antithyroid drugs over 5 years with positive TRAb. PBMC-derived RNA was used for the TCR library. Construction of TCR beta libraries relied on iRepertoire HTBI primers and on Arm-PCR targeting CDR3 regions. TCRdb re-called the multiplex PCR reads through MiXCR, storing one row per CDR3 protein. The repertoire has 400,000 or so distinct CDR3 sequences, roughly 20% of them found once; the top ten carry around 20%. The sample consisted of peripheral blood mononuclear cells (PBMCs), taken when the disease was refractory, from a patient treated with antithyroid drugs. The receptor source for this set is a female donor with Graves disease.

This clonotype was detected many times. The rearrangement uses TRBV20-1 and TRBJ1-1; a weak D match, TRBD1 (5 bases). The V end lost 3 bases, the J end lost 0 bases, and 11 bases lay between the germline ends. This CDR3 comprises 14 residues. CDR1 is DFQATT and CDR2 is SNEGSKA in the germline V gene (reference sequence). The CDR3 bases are TGCAGTGCTAGCCCTCAGGGCTTGAACACTGAAGCTTTCTTT. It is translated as CSASPQGLNTEAFF.

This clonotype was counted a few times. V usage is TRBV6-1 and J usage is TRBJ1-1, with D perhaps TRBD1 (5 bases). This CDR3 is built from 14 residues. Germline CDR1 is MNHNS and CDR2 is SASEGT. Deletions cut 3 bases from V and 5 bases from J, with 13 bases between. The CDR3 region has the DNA TGTGCCAGCAGTGATTTGGGACGGAAAACTGAAGCTTTCTTT. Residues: CASSDLGRKTEAFF.

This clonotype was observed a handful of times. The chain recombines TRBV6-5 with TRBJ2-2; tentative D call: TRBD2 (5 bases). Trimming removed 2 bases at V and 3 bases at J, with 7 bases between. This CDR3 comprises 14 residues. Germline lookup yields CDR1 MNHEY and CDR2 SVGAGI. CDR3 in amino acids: CASSYGLDTGELFF. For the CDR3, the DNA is TGTGCCAGCAGTTACGGACTCGACACCGGGGAGCTGTTTTTT.

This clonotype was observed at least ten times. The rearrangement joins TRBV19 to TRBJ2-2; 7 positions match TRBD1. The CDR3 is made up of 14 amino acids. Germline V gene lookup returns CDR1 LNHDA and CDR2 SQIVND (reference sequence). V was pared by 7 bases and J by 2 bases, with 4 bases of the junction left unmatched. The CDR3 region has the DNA TGTGCCAGTATCAGGGACAGCAACACCGGGGAGCTGTTTTTT. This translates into CASIRDSNTGELFF.

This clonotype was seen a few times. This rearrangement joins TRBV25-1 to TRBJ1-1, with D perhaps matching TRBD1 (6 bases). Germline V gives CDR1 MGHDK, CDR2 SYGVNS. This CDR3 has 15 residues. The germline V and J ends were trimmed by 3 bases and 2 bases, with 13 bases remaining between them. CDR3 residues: CASSEPGGLNTEAFF. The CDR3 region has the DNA TGTGCCAGCAGTGAGCCTGGGGGCTTAAACACTGAAGCTTTCTTT.

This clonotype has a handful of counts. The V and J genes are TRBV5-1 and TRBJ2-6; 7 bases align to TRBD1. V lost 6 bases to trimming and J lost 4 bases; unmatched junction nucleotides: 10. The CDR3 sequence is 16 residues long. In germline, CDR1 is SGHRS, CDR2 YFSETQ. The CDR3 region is CASTGQAPGGANVLTF. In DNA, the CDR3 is TGCGCCAGCACCGGACAGGCCCCGGGGGGGGCCAACGTCCTGACTTTC.

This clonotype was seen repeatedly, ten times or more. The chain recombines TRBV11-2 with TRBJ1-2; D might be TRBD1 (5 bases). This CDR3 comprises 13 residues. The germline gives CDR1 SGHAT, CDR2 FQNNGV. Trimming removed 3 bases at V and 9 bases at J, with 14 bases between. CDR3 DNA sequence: TGTGCCAGCAGCTTGACAGAAAGTAGGCGCTACACCTTC. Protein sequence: CASSLTESRRYTF.

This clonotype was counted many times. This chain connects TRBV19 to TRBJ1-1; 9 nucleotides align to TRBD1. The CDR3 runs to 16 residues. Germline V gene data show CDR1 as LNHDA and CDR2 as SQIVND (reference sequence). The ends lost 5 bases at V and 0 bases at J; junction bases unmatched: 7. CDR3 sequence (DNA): TGTGCCAGTAGTTCGGACAGGGGTGGTATGAACACTGAAGCTTTCTTT. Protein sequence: CASSSDRGGMNTEAFF.

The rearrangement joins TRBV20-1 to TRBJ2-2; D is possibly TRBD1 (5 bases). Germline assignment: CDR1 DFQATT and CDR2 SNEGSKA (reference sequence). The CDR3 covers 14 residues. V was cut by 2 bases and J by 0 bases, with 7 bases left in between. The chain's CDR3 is CSARLDTNTGELFF. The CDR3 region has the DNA TGCAGTGCTAGATTGGACACGAACACCGGGGAGCTGTTTTTT.

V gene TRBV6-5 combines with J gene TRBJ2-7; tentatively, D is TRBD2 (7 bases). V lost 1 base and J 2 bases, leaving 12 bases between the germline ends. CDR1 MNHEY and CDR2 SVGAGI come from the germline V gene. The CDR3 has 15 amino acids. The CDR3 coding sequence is TGTGCCAGCAGTTACTGGGGGGAGGGGGCCTACGAGCAGTACTTC. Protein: CASSYWGEGAYEQYF.

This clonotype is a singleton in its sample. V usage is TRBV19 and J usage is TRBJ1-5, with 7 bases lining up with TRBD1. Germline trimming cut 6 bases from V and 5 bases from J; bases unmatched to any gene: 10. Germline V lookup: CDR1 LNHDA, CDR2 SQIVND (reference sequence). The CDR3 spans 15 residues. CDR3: CASSPPGTVHQPQHF. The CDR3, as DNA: TGTGCCAGTAGCCCCCCCGGGACAGTCCATCAGCCCCAGCATTTT. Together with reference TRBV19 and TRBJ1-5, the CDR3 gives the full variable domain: DGGITQSPKYLFRKEGQNVTLSCEQNLNHDAMYWYRQDPGQGLRLIYYSQIVNDFQKGDIAEGYSVSREKKESFPLTVTSAQKNPTAFYLCASSPPGTVHQPQHFGDGTRLSIL.

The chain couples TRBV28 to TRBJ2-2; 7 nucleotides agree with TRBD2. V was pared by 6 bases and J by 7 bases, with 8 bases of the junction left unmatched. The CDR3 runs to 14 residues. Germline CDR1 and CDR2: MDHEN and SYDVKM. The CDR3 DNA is TGTGCCAGCAGAGGTGCCGGGGGGTACGGGGAGCTGTTTTTT. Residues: CASRGAGGYGELFF.

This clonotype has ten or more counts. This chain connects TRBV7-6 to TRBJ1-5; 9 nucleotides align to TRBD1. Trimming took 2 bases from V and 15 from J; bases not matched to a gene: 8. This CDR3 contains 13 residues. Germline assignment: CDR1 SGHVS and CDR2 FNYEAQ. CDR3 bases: TGTGCCAGCAGCTTAACACAGGGGGCGGCTCTGCATTTT. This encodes CASSLTQGAALHF.

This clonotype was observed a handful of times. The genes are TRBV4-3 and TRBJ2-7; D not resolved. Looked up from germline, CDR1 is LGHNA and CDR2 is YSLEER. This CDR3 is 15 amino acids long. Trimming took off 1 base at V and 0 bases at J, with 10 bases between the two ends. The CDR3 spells CASSQAYGSSYEQYF. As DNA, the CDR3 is TGCGCCAGCAGCCAAGCCTACGGGTCCTCCTACGAGCAGTACTTC.

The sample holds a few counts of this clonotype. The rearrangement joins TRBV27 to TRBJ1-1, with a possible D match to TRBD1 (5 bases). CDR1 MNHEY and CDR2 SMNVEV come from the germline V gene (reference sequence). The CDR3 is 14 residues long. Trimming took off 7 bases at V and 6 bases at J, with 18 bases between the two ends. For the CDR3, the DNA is TGTGCCAGCACCCGATCAACAGGTTCTGCTGAAGCTTTCTTT. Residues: CASTRSTGSAEAFF.